This T cell receptor beta chain comes out of a study of yellow fever vaccine responses in identical twins. TCRdb re-analysed the RT-PCR reads in MiXCR, keeping a single row per CDR3 protein. The sample lists about 4,700 distinct CDR3 sequences; roughly 86% were seen once. Germline-derived CDR1 and CDR2 are MGHRA and YSYEKL. The CDR3 extends over 16 amino acids. Trimming took 0 bases from V and 4 from J, leaving 13 bases between them. This clonotype was obtained from a woman younger than 30 who received the yellow fever vaccine. The sequenced sample was T cells from blood (PBMCs), unsorted or a sorted subset (not recorded which), obtained before or after yellow fever vaccination (not recorded which). V usage is TRBV4-1 and J usage is TRBJ1-5; D is possibly TRBD1 (5 bases). The CDR3 bases are TGCGCCAGCAGCCAAGATGGGACGGGGAGAAATCAGCCCCAGCATTTT. It codes for CASSQDGTGRNQPQHF.